Below, 8 T cell receptor beta chains from the same sample are listed, as sequenced in a study of T cell responses to AZD1222 COVID-19 vaccine. Clones were read by immunoSEQ multiplex PCR, and TCRdb kept only the in-frame ones, dropping some. Among more than 110,000 clones listed, about 92% were seen once. The specimen comprised peripheral blood, sampled 28 days after the second AZD1222 dose. The source of these receptors is an adult who received the AZD1222 COVID-19 vaccine.

This chain uses TRBV7-8 with TRBJ1-4; D ambiguous. CDR1 is SGHVS, CDR2 FQNEAQ, per germline. CDR3 length: 16 amino acids. The V gene lost 0 bases and the J gene lost 0 bases, with 8 bases spanning the gap. The CDR3 spells CASSLARWATNEKLFF. The CDR3 bases are TGTGCCAGCAGCTTAGCCCGGTGGGCAACTAATGAAAAACTGTTTTTT.

The rearrangement links TRBV5-1 to TRBJ2-1; the match to TRBD1 covers 7 bases. J lost 9 bases, V lost 3 bases, and 12 bases had no gene match. The CDR3 is made up of 15 amino acids. Looked up from germline, CDR1 is SGHRS and CDR2 is YFSETQ. This chain's CDR3 is CASSSTGIFGGEQFF. The CDR3 coding sequence is TGCGCCAGCAGCTCGACAGGGATTTTCGGCGGTGAGCAGTTCTTC.

The chain is built from TRBV7-9 and TRBJ2-7, with TRBD2 matching over 11 bases. Per germline, CDR1 SEHNR and CDR2 FQNEAQ (reference sequence). J gave up 3 bases and V 10 bases, and 2 bases lay outside the gene matches. The CDR3 spans 12 residues. The CDR3 protein is CATGLADYEQYF. CDR3 DNA: TGTGCCACGGGACTAGCGGACTACGAGCAGTACTTC.

The J gene is TRBJ1-4, the V gene TRBV7-9; perhaps TRBD1 as D (5 bases). The CDR3 is 15 amino acids. Germline CDR1 and CDR2: SEHNR and FQNEAQ (reference sequence). V was clipped by 2 bases and J by 8 bases, with 15 bases between them. The CDR3 region has the DNA TGTGCCAGCAGCTTATCGATGCAACGGGGGGAAAAACTGTTTTTT. Translating gives CASSLSMQRGEKLFF.

The J gene is TRBJ2-7, the V gene TRBV10-3; D possibly matches TRBD1 or TRBD2 (5 bases each). Germline V lookup: CDR1 ENHRY, CDR2 SYGVKD. This CDR3 comprises 13 residues. V was cut by 7 bases and J by 3 bases, with 13 bases left in between. CDR3 amino acids: CAITRDQFYEQYF. CDR3 coding DNA: TGTGCCATCACCAGGGACCAATTCTACGAGCAGTACTTC.

V is TRBV10-3 and J is TRBJ2-7; 7 nucleotides agree with TRBD1. The CDR3 runs to 14 residues. V shed 3 bases, J shed 5 bases, and the junction held 7 bases outside the gene matches. Germline lookup yields CDR1 ENHRY and CDR2 SYGVKD. CDR3 bases: TGTGCCATCAGTGAAGAACAGGGGTGGGACGAGCAGTACTTC. This encodes CAISEEQGWDEQYF.

The CDR3 DNA follows: TGTGCCAGCAGCTTAGATAAACAGGGGTCTTACTATGGCTACACCTTC. It encodes CASSLDKQGSYYGYTF. V is TRBV7-2 and J is TRBJ1-2; 7 nucleotides align to TRBD1. Germline values: CDR1 SGHTA, CDR2 FQGNSA. The CDR3 loop spans 16 amino acids. V shed 1 base, J shed 3 bases, and the junction held 8 bases outside the gene matches.

V and J are TRBV10-3 and TRBJ2-3; 7 nucleotides line up with TRBD2. This CDR3 comprises 14 residues. J lost 5 bases, V lost 6 bases, and 8 bases had no gene match. Germline V lookup: CDR1 ENHRY, CDR2 SYGVKD. DNA for the CDR3: TGTGCCATCAGAGCGGGATACGAGGGAGATACGCAGTATTTT. Translating it yields CAIRAGYEGDTQYF.